A selection of T cell receptor beta chains follows, all from one sample in a study of monozygotic twins with inflammatory bowel disease. TCRdb re-called the 5' RACE reads, yielding one record per CDR3 amino acid sequence without DNA. Its listing shows about 160,000 distinct CDR3 sequences. The specimen was blood. The source is a human donor with ulcerative colitis or Crohn's disease, or a healthy co-twin of an affected twin (not recorded which). Each CDR3 is given with its conserved first and last residue. Fields, in order: V gene, J gene, CDR3 protein.

V: TRBV19
J: TRBJ1-5
CDR3: CASTYSGTGGSGNQPQHF

V: TRBV27
J: TRBJ2-7
CDR3: CASSARGGISYEQYF

V: TRBV12-3/TRBV12-4
J: TRBJ1-6
CDR3: CASSLAQGGNSPLHF

V: TRBV12-3/TRBV12-4
J: TRBJ2-1
CDR3: CASSPNRRQGPYNEQFF

V: TRBV11-2
J: TRBJ2-7
CDR3: CASSLEFRGYAYEQYF

V: TRBV5-1
J: TRBJ2-1
CDR3: CASSLLAGGRQPPGEQFF

V: TRBV7-2
J: TRBJ2-2
CDR3: CASSSRTPPELFF

V: TRBV30
J: TRBJ1-2
CDR3: CASATGTGRIYGYTF

V: TRBV28
J: TRBJ1-1
CDR3: CASSKQGGHTEAFF

V: TRBV6-2/TRBV6-3
J: TRBJ1-5
CDR3: CASCSPILPYQPQHF

V: TRBV7-2
J: TRBJ2-3
CDR3: CASSFIRGTGRQYF

V: TRBV12-5
J: TRBJ1-1
CDR3: CASAFSPKGREGLENTEAFF

V: TRBV5-6
J: TRBJ2-7
CDR3: CASSPTGDTIYEQYF

V: TRBV4-2
J: TRBJ1-5
CDR3: CASSQGSTGTGGFGNQPQHF

V: TRBV4-1
J: TRBJ2-5
CDR3: CASSQEVTGSETQYF

V: TRBV30
J: TRBJ1-1
CDR3: CAWEIGVGTEAFF

V: TRBV20-1
J: TRBJ2-6
CDR3: CSASSSGANVLTF

V: TRBV7-2
J: TRBJ1-1
CDR3: CASTLYTEAFF

V: TRBV6-4
J: TRBJ2-2
CDR3: CASKLAGNTGELFF

V: TRBV3-1
J: TRBJ2-1
CDR3: CASSNRGSVEQFF

V: TRBV5-5
J: TRBJ1-1
CDR3: CASSFLQGDTEAFF

V: TRBV20-1
J: TRBJ1-4
CDR3: CSASGGTAYEKLFF

V: TRBV5-1
J: TRBJ2-2
CDR3: CASSFGQNTGELFF

V: TRBV7-8
J: TRBJ1-6
CDR3: CASSPNRVERSPLHF

V: TRBV6-2/TRBV6-3
J: TRBJ1-2
CDR3: CASSWKGTYGYTF

V: TRBV24-1
J: TRBJ2-5
CDR3: CATSDRTREKETQYF

V: TRBV3-1
J: TRBJ2-3
CDR3: CASSQDSPRTGARDTQYF

V: TRBV6-5
J: TRBJ2-1
CDR3: CASSYGQGAGNEQFF

V: TRBV28
J: TRBJ1-1
CDR3: CASSSPTGGGTVAFF

V: TRBV6-5
J: TRBJ2-1
CDR3: CASSYSGGTYNEQFF

V: TRBV5-1
J: TRBJ2-3
CDR3: CASVRDRVTDTQYF

V: TRBV2
J: TRBJ2-1
CDR3: CASSPTGLRNNEQFF

V: TRBV29-1
J: TRBJ2-2
CDR3: CSVDKGPTAGELFF

V: TRBV11-3
J: TRBJ2-2
CDR3: CASSGRGTGELFF

V: TRBV7-2
J: TRBJ2-1
CDR3: CASSLELAVEQFF

V: TRBV5-1
J: TRBJ2-1
CDR3: CASSSPGGGSRNEQFF

V: TRBV9
J: TRBJ2-1
CDR3: CASSPKSGGSYNEQFF

V: TRBV9
J: TRBJ2-1
CDR3: CASSSRDAPYNEQFF

V: TRBV6-6
J: TRBJ2-3
CDR3: CASSYSQDTQYF

V: TRBV5-1
J: TRBJ2-2
CDR3: CASSPGLSNTGELFF

V: TRBV6-5
J: TRBJ2-4
CDR3: CASSYSRSESKNIQYF

V: TRBV3-1
J: TRBJ2-7
CDR3: CASSPSGSGSYEQYF

V: TRBV5-1
J: TRBJ2-1
CDR3: CASSFGTSGYNEQFF

V: TRBV7-9
J: TRBJ2-2
CDR3: CASSLPAGGGELFF

V: TRBV12-3/TRBV12-4
J: TRBJ2-5
CDR3: CASSLRGETQYF

V: TRBV5-1
J: TRBJ2-3
CDR3: CASSLGLAGSGSTDTQYF

V: TRBV20-1
J: TRBJ2-7
CDR3: CSAFQSAEQYF